This T cell receptor beta chain was identified in a study of shared clonotypes between healthy human individuals. Trimming removed 5 bases at V and 6 bases at J, with 13 bases between. The CDR3 runs to 13 residues. Germline-derived CDR1 and CDR2 are SEHNR and FQNEAQ (reference sequence). A few counts support this clone. Generated by immunoSEQ multiplex PCR, the TCRdb table keeps only in-frame clones and is missing some. The data show roughly 1,800,000 clones, less than 95% seen once. As defined, naive CD8 cells were CD45RO-negative and positively selected for CCR7, with terminally differentiated effector memory CD45RA+ cells excluded.

The J gene is TRBJ1-2, the V gene TRBV7-9, with D possibly TRBD1 on 5 matching bases. This sequence was found in a man between 18 and 29 years old in good health. The sequenced material came from naive CD8+ T cells sorted from blood. The CDR3 DNA follows: TGTGCCAGCAGCCCCCCAGGGAATGATGGCTACACCTTC. It encodes CASSPPGNDGYTF.